This T cell receptor beta chain was documented in a study of blood T cell repertoires in COVID-19 (dated by TCRdb to about 2020). About the full investigation: Samples covering the acute and convalescent phases of COVID-19 were provided by collaborators in the United States, Italy and Spain. The material from the prospective study consisted of cDNA or gDNA derived from T cells, B-cell-depleted T cells, or PBMCs. The sample metadata nearly always contained a de-identified subject ID, COVID-19 status, age in years and sex. Where HLA class I and class II types were available, the types were taken from metadata supplied by the sample provider, not from assay-based typing. Subjects who had been exposed to COVID-19, were actively infected with it, or had recovered from it provided the deeply sampled blood TCRbeta repertoires that made up the dataset. A freely available public database, intended as a resource for researchers studying the immune response to SARS-CoV-2, is where the repertoires were released. Samples came from the ongoing ImmuneRACE study (first 160 participants) plus 1,254 subjects from 6 global collaborators.

The immunoSEQ Assay, a bias-controlled multiplex PCR, was used to amplify TCRbeta CDR3 regions from genomic DNA. The paper's data handling went like this. The number of nucleated cells in each sample was estimated by amplification of reference gene primers within the assay. To quantify the absolute abundance of each unique TCRbeta CDR3 rearrangement, sequence reads were collapsed and filtered. Productive Simpson clonality was computed per sample as the square root of Simpson's diversity index over productive rearrangements. What TCRdb holds here is the immuneACCESS table cut down to in-frame rearrangements. Part of the clones is not present; checked against another copy, under half of the missing clones reflect an unresolved V gene, and the others are unexplained. V, J and clone size were drawn from that table, and D and trimming were deduced from the DNA. This sample has roughly 160,000 clones in its table, and around nine tenths of those were observed once. The top ten hold about 2.6% of the sample.

Measured from the cysteine to the phenylalanine, the CDR3 is 15 residues long. The CDR3 DNA has 45 bases and is translated from base 1. The germline V gene encodes CDR1 KGHDR and CDR2 SFDVKD. Cut back by 7 bases and 6 bases, the V and J ends lie 19 bases apart. The full study reports these points: The amount of clinical and demographic metadata varied by source and participant and was provided uncurated.

One collaborating source in Seattle enrolled patients during active infection and followed them longitudinally through the course of disease. Each collaborating institution followed its own protocols to collect whole blood in K2EDTA tubes. For TCRbeta analysis, collaborator samples were shipped as frozen whole blood, as isolated PBMCs, or as DNA extracted from either sample type. A note on this clone: What this receptor recognizes is not known. Per-nucleotide qualities are absent, and no much larger clonotype sits a single base away.

The specimen sequenced was peripheral blood. This TCR came from a woman of 80 years or more with COVID-19, enrolled during active disease. The rearranged chain carries TRBV24-1 and TRBJ2-3, and TRBD1 may be the D gene, going by 6 matching bases. The DNA is TGTGCCACCAGCCGACAGGATCGGGAAACGGATACGCAGTATTTT. This is translated as CATSRQDRETDTQYF.